The clone carrying this T cell receptor beta chain came up many times. The antigen is unknown. This entry comes from a study of T-cell reconstitution after alpha-beta-depleted transplantation in children. Study-wide findings and caveats: Several hundred expanded graft clones reportedly gave rise to the alpha-beta T cells present about two months after transplant. Some patients' high day-60 TCRbeta diversity was attributed to recipient cells surviving conditioning. It was newly produced T cells that mostly accounted for T-cell counts and diversity one year after transplant.

Preparing the TCRbeta library involved the use of unique molecular identifiers. One entry per CDR3 protein results from TCRdb running MiXCR on the PCR reads. The table lists hundreds of thousands of distinct CDR3 sequences, around 13% of them singletons. Sequenced material: PBMCs, taken before TCRalphabeta/CD19-depleted stem cell transplant. The origin of this receptor is a girl aged 2-10 years with congenital amegakaryocytic thrombocytopenia, due to receive a stem cell transplant.

The DNA for the CDR3 is TGCAGTGCTAGAGATACGCGGGCCCACACAGATACGCAGTATTTT. Its translation: CSARDTRAHTDTQYF. The rearrangement uses TRBV20-1 and TRBJ2-3; TRBD2 might be the D (5 bases). Germline V CDR1 and CDR2: DFQATT, SNEGSKA (reference sequence). This CDR3 comprises 15 residues. V lost 0 bases, J lost 2 bases, and 12 bases lay in between.